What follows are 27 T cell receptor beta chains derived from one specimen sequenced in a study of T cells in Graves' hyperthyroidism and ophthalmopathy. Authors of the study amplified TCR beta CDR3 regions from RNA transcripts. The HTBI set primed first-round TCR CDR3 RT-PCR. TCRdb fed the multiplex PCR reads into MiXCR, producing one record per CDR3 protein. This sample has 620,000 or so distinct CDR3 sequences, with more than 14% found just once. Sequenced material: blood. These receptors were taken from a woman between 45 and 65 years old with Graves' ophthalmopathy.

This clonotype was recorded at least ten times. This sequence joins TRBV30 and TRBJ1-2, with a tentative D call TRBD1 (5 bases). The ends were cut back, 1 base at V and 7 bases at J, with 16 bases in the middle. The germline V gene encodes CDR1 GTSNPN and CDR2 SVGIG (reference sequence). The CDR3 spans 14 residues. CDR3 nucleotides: TGTGCCTGGAGTGGGGGCAGCCCAGCCTTTGGCTACACCTTC. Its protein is CAWSGGSPAFGYTF.

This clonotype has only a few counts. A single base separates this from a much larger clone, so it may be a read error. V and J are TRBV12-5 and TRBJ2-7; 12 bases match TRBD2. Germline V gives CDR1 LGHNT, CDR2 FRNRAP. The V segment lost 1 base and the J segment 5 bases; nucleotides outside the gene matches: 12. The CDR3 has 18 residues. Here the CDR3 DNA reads TGTGCTAGTGGTTTGGCAGCAAGTGCACTAGCGGGAGGACACGAGCAGTACTTC. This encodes CASGLAASALAGGHEQYF.

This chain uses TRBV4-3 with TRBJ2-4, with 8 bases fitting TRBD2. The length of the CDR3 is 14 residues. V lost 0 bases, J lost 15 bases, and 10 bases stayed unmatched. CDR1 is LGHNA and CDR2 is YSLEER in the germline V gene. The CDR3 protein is CASSQEQRETKRYF. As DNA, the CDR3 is TGCGCCAGCAGCCAAGAACAGCGGGAGACAAAACGGTACTTC.

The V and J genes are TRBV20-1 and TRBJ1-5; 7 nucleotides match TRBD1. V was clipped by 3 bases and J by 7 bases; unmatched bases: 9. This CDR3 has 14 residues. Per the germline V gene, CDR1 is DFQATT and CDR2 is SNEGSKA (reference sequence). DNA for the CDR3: TGCAGTGCTAGTAAGATAGGGGGCCGACAGCCCCAGCATTTT. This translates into CSASKIGGRQPQHF.

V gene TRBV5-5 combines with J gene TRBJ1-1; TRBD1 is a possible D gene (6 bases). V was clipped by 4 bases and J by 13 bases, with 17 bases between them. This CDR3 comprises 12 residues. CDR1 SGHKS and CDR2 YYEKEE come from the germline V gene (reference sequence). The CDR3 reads CASSGGQPQDFF. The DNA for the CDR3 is TGTGCCAGCAGCGGAGGACAGCCCCAGGATTTCTTT.

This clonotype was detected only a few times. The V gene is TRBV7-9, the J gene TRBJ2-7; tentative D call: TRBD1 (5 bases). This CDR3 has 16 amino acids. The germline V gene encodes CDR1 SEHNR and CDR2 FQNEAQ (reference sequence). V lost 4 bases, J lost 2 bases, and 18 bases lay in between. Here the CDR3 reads CASSSPTASFTYEQYF. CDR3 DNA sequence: TGTGCCAGCAGCTCCCCGACAGCTTCGTTCACCTACGAGCAGTACTTC.

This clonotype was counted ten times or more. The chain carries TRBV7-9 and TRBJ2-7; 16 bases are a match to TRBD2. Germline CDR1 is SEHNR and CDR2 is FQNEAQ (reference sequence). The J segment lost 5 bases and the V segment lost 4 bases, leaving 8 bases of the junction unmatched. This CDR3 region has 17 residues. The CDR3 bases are TGTGCCAGCAGCTCCGGGACTAGCGGGAGGGCCTGGGACGAGCAGTACTTC. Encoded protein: CASSSGTSGRAWDEQYF.

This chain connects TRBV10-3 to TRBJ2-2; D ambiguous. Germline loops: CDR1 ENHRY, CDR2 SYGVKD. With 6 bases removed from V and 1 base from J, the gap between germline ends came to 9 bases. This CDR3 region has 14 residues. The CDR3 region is CAIRILQNTGELFF. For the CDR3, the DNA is TGTGCCATCAGAATCTTACAGAACACCGGGGAGCTGTTTTTT.

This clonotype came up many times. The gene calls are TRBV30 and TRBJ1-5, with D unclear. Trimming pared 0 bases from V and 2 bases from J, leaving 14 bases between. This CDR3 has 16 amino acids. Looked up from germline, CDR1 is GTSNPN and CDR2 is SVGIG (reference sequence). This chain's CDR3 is CAWSVPEPLGNQPQHF. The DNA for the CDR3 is TGTGCCTGGAGTGTACCGGAACCTCTGGGCAATCAGCCCCAGCATTTT.

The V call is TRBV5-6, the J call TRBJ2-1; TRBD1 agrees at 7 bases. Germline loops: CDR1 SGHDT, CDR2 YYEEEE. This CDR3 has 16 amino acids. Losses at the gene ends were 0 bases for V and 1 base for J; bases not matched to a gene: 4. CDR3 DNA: TGTGCCAGCAGCTTGGGGCAGGGGGAGTCCTACAATGAGCAGTTCTTC. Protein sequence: CASSLGQGESYNEQFF.

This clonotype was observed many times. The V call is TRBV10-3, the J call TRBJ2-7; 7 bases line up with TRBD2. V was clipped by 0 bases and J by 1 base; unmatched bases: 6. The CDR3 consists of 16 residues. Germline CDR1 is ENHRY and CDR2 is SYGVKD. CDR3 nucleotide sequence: TGTGCCATCAGTGAGTCGGATGGGGGGGTTTCCTACGAGCAGTACTTC. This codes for CAISESDGGVSYEQYF.

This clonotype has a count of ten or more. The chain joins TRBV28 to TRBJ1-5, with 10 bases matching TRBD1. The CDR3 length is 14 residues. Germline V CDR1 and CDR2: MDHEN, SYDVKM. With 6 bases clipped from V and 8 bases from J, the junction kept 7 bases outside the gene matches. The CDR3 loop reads CASSPTGGREPQHF. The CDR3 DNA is TGTGCCAGCAGCCCGACAGGGGGCAGGGAGCCCCAGCATTTT.

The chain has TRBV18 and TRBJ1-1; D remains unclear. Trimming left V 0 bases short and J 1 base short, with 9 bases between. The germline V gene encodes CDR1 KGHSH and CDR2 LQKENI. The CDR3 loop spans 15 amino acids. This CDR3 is CASSPPGRPNTEAFF. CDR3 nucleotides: TGTGCCAGCTCACCACCTGGGCGCCCGAACACTGAAGCTTTCTTT.

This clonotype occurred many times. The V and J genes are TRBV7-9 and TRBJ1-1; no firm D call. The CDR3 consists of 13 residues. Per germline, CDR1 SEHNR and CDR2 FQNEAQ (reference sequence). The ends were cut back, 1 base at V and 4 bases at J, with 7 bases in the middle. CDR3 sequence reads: CASSLVISTEAFF. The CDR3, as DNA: TGTGCCAGCAGCTTAGTAATAAGCACTGAAGCTTTCTTT.

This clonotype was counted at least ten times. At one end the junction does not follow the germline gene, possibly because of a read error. In DNA, the CDR3 is TGTGCCAGCAGCTTAACCCCTTACGCGCAGTACTTC. Encoded protein: CASSLTPYAQYF. This chain connects TRBV7-2 to TRBJ2-7; D gene ambiguous. In germline, CDR1 is SGHTA, CDR2 FQGNSA. The CDR3 extends over 12 amino acids.

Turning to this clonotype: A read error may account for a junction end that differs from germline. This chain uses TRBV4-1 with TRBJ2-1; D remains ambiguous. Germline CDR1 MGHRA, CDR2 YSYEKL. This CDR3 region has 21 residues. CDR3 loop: CASSQDGRVYRLEGPYNEQFF. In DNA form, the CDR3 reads TGTGCCAGCAGCCAAGATGGACGGGTTTATAGGTTAGAAGGGCCCTACAATGAGCAGTTCTTC.

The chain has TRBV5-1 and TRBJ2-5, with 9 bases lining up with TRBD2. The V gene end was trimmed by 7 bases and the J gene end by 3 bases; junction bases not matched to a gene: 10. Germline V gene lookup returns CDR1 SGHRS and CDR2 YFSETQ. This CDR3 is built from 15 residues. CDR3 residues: CASAERASGKETQYF. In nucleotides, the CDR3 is TGCGCCAGCGCTGAAAGGGCTAGCGGGAAAGAGACCCAGTACTTC.

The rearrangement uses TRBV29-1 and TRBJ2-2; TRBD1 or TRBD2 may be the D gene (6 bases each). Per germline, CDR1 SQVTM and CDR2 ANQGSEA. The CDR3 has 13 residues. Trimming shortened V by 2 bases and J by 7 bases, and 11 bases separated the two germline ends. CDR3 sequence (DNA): TGCAGCGTTGAAACAGGGCGGGGCGGGGAGCTGTTTTTT. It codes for CSVETGRGGELFF.

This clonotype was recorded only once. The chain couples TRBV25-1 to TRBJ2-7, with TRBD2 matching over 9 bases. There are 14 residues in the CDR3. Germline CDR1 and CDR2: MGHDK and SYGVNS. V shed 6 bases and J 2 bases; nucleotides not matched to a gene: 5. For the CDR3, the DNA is TGTGCCAGCAGGAGCCCTAGCGGGGCCTACGAGCAGTACTTC. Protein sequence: CASRSPSGAYEQYF.

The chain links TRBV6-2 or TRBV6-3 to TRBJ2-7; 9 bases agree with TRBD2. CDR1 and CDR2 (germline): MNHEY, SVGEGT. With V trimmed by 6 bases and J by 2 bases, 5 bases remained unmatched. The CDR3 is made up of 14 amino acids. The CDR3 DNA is TGTGCCAGCAGGGACGGACTAGCGCCCTACGAGCAGTACTTC. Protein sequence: CASRDGLAPYEQYF.

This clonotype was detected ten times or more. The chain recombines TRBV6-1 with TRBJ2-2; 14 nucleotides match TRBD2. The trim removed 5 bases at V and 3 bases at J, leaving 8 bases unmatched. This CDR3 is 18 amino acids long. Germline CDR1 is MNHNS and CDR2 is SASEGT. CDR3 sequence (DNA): TGTGCCAGCAGTCGTACCCGACTAGCGGGAGGGTACACCGGGGAGCTGTTTTTT. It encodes CASSRTRLAGGYTGELFF.

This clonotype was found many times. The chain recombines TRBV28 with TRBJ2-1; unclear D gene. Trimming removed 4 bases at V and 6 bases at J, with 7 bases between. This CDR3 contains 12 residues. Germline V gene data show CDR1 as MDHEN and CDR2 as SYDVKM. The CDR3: CASSSNFNEQFF. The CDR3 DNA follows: TGTGCCAGCAGTTCGAATTTCAATGAGCAGTTCTTC. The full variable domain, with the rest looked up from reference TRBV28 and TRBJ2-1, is DVKVTQSSRYLVKRTGEKVFLECVQDMDHENMFWYRQDPGLGLRLIYFSYDVKMKEKGDIPEGYSVSREKKERFSLILESASTNQTSMYLCASSSNFNEQFFGPGTRLTVL.

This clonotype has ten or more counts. CDR3 region: CASSLVVSPNHPGEQYF. The CDR3 DNA follows: TGTGCCAGCAGCTTGGTTGTGTCGCCCAACCACCCGGGTGAGCAGTACTTC. The gene calls are TRBV5-8 and TRBJ2-7; D is unresolved. V was pared by 0 bases and J by 7 bases, with 23 bases between. This CDR3 has 17 amino acids. Germline CDR1 and CDR2: SGHTS and YDEGEE.

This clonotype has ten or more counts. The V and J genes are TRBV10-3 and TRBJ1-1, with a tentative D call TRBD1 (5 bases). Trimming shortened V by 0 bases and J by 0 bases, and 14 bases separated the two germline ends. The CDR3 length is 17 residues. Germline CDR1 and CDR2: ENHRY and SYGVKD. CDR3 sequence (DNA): TGTGCCATCAGTGAGTCGTTGGGGGTAGGGTTGAACACTGAAGCTTTCTTT. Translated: CAISESLGVGLNTEAFF.

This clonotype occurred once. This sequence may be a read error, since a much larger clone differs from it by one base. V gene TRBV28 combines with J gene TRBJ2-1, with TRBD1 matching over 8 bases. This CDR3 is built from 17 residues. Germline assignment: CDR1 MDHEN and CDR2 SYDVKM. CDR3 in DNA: TGTGCCAACAGTTCGGCACGGACAGGGATGTTTGGCTACGAGCAGTTCTTC. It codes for CANSSARTGMFGYEQFF.

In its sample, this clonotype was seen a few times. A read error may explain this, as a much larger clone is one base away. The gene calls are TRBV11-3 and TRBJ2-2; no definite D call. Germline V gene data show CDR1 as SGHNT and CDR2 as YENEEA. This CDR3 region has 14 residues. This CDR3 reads CASSLKGNAGELFF. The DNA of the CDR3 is TGTGCCAGCAGCTTAAAAGGGAACGCCGGGGAGCTGTTTTTT.

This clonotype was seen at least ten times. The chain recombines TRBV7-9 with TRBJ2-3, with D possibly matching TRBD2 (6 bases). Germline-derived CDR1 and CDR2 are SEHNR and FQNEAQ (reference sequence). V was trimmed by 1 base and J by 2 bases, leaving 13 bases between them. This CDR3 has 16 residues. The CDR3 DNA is TGTGCCAGCAGCTTAGGGCGGAGCGGGCCCACAGATACGCAGTATTTT. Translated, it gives CASSLGRSGPTDTQYF.